This T cell receptor (beta chain) was obtained from a study of cytomegalovirus exposure and HLA in healthy donors. Trimming took 6 bases from V and 3 from J, leaving 15 bases between them. Germline CDR1 and CDR2: SGHRS and YFSETQ. The CDR3 totals 14 residues. Turning to this clone: Its antigen remains unidentified.

Participants comprised healthy donors of bone marrow. Whole-study findings and limits: Reported results showed that the classifier diagnosed cytomegalovirus status with high specificity and sensitivity. Reportedly, TCR beta sequences accurately predicted HLA-A and HLA-B alleles in most subjects. In a later analysis, HLA-C alleles had the fewest associated TCRs, DRB1 alleles the most.

PCR involved 60 Vbeta and 13 Jbeta primers. TCRdb's copy holds only in-frame clones and misses some; the assay was immunoSEQ multiplex PCR. The sample records about 250,000 clones, just under 80% being singletons. What was sequenced was PBMCs. The V call is TRBV5-1, the J call TRBJ1-1; D ambiguous. The TCR sequence derives from a boy aged 5-17 years in good health and CMV-seronegative. The CDR3 DNA sequence: TGCGCCAGCACCTGGGGAGAACGAGACACTGAAGCTTTCTTT. Its protein is CASTWGERDTEAFF.